This TCR beta chain was sequenced in a study of CD8 T cells in Susac syndrome (dated by TCRdb to the late 2010s). About the investigation overall: Whether CD8+ T cell activation and differentiation in Susac syndrome was antigen driven was tested using repertoire sequencing. Overall results and qualifications from the work: The TCR sequencing and HLA analysis was acknowledged to have included a relatively small number of individuals.

RNA was extracted using the RNeasy kit, and roughly 0.5 to 1 ug of the RNA was reverse transcribed with random hexamers. The immunoSEQ multiplex PCR assay, which covers 54 Vbeta and 13 Jbeta segments, was used to amplify TCR beta CDR3 regions. To correct PCR amplification bias, a synthetic template baseline was used for both primer optimization and computational correction. The original pipeline was this. Only productive sequences were kept, with reads annotated to V, D and J genes according to IMGT and analyzed in immunoSEQ Analyzer. Clonality was calculated as one minus the Shannon entropy normalized by log2 of the number of productive unique sequences. Public and private clones were assessed among the 100 most prevalent clones of each patient and control. A clone was defined as Susac-specific if it was absent from the healthy and MS cohorts, from about 1,100 published viral clones and from other ImmuneACCESS disease sequences. TCRdb reworked the public reads: Q25 trimming with fastp, MiXCR clone assembly, productive beta chains retained. CDR3 protein duplicates are merged, each entry listing the most common genes and DNA. TCRdb's processing, not the study's, gives the V and J calls here. This sample gives 150,000 to 200,000 distinct CDR3 sequences in total; roughly 95% of them show up just once. The ten largest clones add up to 0.13% of the sample.

From the cysteine up to the phenylalanine, the CDR3 has a length of 12 residues. Just CDR3 DNA is preserved here, 36 bases in frame from base 1. CDR1 and CDR2 are drawn from the germline V gene (reference sequence): LNHDA, SQIVND. High-throughput TCR beta sequencing profiled peripheral blood CD8+ and CD4+ T cells from healthy donors, Susac syndrome patients and multiple sclerosis patients. Healthy donors were age- and sex-matched controls. Bulk CD8+ and CD4+ T cells were purified magnetically by negative isolation, whereas CD8+ TEMRA cells were enriched by FACS. Blood was collected in EDTA tubes and processed within 24 hours, with PBMCs isolated through density gradient centrifugation. PBMCs intended for TCR sequencing were frozen in liquid nitrogen and were later thawed in a 37 degrees C water bath. The sorted or isolated CD4+, CD8+ and CD8+ TEMRA cells had a purity of 90% or higher. Note on this clonotype: Its antigen remains undetermined. At one of its ends the junction is not consistent with the germline gene, which may arise from a read error.

The rearrangement combines TRBV19 with TRBJ2-5; the central 12 bases match TRBD2. The receptor comes from a human donor in good health. The sequencing sample was made of CD4+ T cells from PBMCs. The bases are TGCGCGACTAGCGGGGGTGGAGAGACCCAGTACTTC. Its protein product is CATSGGGETQYF.